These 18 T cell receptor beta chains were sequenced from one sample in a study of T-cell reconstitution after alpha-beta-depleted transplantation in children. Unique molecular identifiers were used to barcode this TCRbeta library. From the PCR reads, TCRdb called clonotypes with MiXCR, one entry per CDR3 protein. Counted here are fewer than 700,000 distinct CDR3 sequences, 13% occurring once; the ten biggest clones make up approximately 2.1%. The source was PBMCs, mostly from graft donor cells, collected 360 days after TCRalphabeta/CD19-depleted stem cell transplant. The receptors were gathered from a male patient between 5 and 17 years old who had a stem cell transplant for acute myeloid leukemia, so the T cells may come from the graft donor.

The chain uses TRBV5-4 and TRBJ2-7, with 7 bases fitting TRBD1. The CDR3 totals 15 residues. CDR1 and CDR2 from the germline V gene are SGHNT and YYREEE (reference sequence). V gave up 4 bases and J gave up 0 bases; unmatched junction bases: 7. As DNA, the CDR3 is TGTGCCAGCAGCCCAAGGGGGCAGGTCTCCTACGAGCAGTACTTC. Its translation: CASSPRGQVSYEQYF. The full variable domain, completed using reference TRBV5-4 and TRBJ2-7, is ETGVTQSPTHLIKTRGQQVTLRCSSQSGHNTVSWYQQALGQGPQFIFQYYREEENGRGNFPPRFSGLQFPNYSSELNVNALELDDSALYLCASSPRGQVSYEQYFGPGTRLTVT.

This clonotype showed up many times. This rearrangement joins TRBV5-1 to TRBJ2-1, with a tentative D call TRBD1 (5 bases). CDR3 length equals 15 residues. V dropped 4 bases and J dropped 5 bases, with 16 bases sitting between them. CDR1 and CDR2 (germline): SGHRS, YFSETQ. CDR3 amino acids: CASSTLDSQNNEQFF. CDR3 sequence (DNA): TGCGCCAGCAGCACTCTCGACAGCCAAAACAATGAGCAGTTCTTC.

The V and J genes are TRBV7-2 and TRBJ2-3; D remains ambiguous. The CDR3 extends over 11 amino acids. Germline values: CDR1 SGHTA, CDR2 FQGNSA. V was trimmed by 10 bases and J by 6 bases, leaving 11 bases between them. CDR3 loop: CAIWNIDTQYF. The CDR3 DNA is TGTGCCATTTGGAACATTGATACGCAGTATTTT.

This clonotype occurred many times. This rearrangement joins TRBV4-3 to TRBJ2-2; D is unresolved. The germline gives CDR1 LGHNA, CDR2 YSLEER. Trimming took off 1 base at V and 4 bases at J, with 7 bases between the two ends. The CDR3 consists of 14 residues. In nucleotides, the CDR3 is TGCGCCAGCAGCCAAGGGCAGTCCACCGGGGAGCTGTTTTTT. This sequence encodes CASSQGQSTGELFF.

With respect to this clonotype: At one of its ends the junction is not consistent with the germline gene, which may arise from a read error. The CDR3 DNA follows: TGTGCCAGCAGCCTCATAGGGGAAGGTACCGGGGAGTTT. As protein: CASSLIGEGTGEF. The chain has TRBV5-6 and TRBJ2-2, with D perhaps assigned TRBD1 or TRBD2 (5 bases each). Germline CDR1 reads SGHDT; CDR2 reads YYEEEE. This CDR3 has 13 amino acids. Based on the CDR3 plus reference TRBV5-6 and TRBJ2-2, the full variable domain is DAGVTQSPTHLIKTRGQQVTLRCSPKSGHDTVSWYQQALGQGPQFIFQYYEEEERQRGNFPDRFSGHQFPNYSSELNVNALLLGDSALYLCASSLIGEGTGEFGEGSRLTVL.

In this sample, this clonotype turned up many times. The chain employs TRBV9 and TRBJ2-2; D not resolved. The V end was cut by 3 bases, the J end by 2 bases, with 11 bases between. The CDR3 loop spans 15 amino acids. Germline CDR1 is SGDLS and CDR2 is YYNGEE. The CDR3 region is CASSGLLSNTGELFF. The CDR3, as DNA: TGTGCCAGCAGCGGCTTACTCTCAAACACCGGGGAGCTGTTTTTT. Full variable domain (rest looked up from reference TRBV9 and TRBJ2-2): DSGVTQTPKHLITATGQRVTLRCSPRSGDLSVYWYQQSLDQGLQFLIQYYNGEERAKGNILERFSAQQFPDLHSELNLSSLELGDSALYFCASSGLLSNTGELFFGEGSRLTVL.

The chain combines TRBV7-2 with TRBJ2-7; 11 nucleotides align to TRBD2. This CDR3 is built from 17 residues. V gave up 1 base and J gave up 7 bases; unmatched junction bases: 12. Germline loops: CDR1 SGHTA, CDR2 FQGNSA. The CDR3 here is CASSLGWPLAGGWEQYF. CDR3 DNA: TGTGCCAGCAGCTTAGGGTGGCCGTTAGCGGGAGGGTGGGAGCAGTACTTC.

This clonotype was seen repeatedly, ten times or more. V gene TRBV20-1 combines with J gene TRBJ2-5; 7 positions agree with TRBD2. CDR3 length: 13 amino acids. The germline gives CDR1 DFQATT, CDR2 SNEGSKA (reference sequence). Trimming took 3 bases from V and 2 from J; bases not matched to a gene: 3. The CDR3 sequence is CSASRGGQETQYF. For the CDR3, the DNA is TGCAGTGCTAGCCGGGGAGGGCAAGAGACCCAGTACTTC.

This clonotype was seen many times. CDR3 sequence reads: CSVDRLAGSFETQYF. CDR3 in DNA: TGCAGCGTTGATCGGCTAGCGGGAAGTTTTGAGACCCAGTACTTC. The chain has TRBV29-1 and TRBJ2-5, with 9 bases matching TRBD2. Germline values: CDR1 SQVTM, CDR2 ANQGSEA. The CDR3 covers 15 residues. The trim removed 3 bases at V and 5 bases at J, leaving 10 bases unmatched.

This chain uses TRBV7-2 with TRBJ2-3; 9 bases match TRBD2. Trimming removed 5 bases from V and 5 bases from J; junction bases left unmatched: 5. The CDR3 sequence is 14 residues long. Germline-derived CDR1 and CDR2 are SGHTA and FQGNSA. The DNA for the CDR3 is TGTGCCAGCAGCACAGGGACTAGCTTAGATACGCAGTATTTT. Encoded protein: CASSTGTSLDTQYF.

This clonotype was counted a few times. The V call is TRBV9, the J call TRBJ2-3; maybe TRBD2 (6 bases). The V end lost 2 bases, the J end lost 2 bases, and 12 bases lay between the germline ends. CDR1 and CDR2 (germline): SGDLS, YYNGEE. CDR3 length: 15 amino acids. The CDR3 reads CASSVTGTFTDTQYF. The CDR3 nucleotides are TGTGCCAGCAGCGTCACCGGGACTTTCACAGATACGCAGTATTTT.

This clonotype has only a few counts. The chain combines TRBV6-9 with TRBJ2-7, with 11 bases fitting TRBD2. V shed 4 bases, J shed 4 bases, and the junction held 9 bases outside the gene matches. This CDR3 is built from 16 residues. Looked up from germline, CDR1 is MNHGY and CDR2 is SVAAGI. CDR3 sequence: CASSFTGLAGGYEQYF. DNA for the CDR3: TGTGCCAGCAGTTTCACCGGCCTAGCGGGAGGTTACGAGCAGTACTTC.

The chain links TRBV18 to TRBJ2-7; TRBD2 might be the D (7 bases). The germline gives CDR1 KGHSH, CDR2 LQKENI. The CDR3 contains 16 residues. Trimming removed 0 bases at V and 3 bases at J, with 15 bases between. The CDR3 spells CASSPPGGLGNYEQYF. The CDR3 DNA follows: TGTGCCAGCTCACCACCGGGGGGGCTCGGAAACTACGAGCAGTACTTC.

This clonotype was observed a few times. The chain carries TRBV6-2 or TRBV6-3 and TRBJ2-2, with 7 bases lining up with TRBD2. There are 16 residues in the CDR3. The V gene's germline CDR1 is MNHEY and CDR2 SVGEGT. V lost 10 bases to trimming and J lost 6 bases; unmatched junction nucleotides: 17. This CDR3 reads CATHRISGPLAGELFF. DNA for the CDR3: TGTGCCACCCACCGGATTAGCGGGCCCCTAGCCGGGGAGCTGTTTTTT.

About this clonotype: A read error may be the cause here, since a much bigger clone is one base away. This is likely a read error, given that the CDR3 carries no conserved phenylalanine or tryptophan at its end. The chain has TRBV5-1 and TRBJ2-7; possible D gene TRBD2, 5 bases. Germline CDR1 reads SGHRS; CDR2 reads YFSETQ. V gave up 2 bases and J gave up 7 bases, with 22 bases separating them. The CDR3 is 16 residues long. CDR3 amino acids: CASSFFRQKGLGEQYY. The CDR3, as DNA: TGCGCCAGCAGCTTTTTCAGACAAAAAGGACTCGGGGAGCAGTACTAC.

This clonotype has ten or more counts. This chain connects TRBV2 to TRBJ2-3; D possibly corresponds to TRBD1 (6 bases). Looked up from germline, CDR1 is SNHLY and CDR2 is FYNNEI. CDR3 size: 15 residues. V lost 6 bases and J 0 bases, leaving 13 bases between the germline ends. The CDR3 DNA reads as TGTGCCAGCAGACACAGGGAGACTAGCACAGATACGCAGTATTTT. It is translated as CASRHRETSTDTQYF.

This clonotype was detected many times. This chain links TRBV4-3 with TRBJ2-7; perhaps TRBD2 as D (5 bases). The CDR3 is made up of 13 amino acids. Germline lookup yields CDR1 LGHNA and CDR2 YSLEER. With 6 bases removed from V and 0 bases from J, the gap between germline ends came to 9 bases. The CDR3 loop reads CASSDYPSYEQYF. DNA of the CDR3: TGCGCCAGCAGTGACTACCCCTCCTACGAGCAGTACTTC.

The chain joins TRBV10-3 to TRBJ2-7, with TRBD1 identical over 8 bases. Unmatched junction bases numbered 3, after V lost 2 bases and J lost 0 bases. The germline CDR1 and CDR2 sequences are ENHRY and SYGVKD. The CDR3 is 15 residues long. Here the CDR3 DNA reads TGTGCCATCAGTGAGACCAGGGGGCCCTCCTACGAGCAGTACTTC. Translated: CAISETRGPSYEQYF.